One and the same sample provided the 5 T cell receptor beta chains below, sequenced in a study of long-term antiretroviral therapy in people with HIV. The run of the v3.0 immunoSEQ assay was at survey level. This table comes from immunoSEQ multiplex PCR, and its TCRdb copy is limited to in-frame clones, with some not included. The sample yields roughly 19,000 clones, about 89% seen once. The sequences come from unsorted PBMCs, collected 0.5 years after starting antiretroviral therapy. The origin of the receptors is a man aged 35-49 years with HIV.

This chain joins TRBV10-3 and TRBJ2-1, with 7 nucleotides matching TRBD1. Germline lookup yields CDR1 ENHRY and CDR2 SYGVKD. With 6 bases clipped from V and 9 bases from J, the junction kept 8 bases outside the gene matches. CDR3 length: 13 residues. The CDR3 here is CAIRGLDRVEQFF. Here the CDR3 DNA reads TGTGCCATCAGGGGATTAGACAGGGTTGAGCAGTTCTTC.

Here the CDR3 reads CASSQDWEGDSNQPQHF. The CDR3 DNA is TGCGCCAGCAGCCAAGACTGGGAAGGGGATAGCAATCAGCCCCAGCATTTT. The chain uses TRBV4-1 and TRBJ1-5; weak D call: TRBD1 (5 bases). Trimming stripped 0 bases from V and 0 bases from J, with 12 bases between. Germline V gene sequence: CDR1 MGHRA, CDR2 YSYEKL. The CDR3 is 17 residues long.

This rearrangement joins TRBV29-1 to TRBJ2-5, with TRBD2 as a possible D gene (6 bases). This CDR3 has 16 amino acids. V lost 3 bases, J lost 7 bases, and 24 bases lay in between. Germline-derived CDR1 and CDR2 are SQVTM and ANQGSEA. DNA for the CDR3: TGCAGCGTTGATATGTGGAGGGAACCCACCCCCGGGACCCAGTACTTC. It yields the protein CSVDMWREPTPGTQYF. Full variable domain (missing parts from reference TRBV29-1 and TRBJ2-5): SAVISQKPSRDICQRGTSLTIQCQVDSQVTMMFWYRQQPGQSLTLIATANQGSEATYESGFVIDKFPISRPNLTFSTLTVSNMSPEDSSIYLCSVDMWREPTPGTQYFGPGTRLLVL.

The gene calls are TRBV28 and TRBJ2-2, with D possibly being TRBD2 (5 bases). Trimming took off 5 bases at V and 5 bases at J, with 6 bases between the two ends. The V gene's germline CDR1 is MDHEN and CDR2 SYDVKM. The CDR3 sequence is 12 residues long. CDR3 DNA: TGTGCCAGCAGTCGGGAAACCGGGGAGCTGTTTTTT. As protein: CASSRETGELFF.

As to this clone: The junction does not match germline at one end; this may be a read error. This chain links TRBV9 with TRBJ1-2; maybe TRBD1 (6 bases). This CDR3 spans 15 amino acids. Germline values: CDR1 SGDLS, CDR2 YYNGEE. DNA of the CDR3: TGTGCCAGCAGCGTAGCAGGGGCCCCTAATTATGGCTACACCTTC. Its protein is CASSVAGAPNYGYTF.